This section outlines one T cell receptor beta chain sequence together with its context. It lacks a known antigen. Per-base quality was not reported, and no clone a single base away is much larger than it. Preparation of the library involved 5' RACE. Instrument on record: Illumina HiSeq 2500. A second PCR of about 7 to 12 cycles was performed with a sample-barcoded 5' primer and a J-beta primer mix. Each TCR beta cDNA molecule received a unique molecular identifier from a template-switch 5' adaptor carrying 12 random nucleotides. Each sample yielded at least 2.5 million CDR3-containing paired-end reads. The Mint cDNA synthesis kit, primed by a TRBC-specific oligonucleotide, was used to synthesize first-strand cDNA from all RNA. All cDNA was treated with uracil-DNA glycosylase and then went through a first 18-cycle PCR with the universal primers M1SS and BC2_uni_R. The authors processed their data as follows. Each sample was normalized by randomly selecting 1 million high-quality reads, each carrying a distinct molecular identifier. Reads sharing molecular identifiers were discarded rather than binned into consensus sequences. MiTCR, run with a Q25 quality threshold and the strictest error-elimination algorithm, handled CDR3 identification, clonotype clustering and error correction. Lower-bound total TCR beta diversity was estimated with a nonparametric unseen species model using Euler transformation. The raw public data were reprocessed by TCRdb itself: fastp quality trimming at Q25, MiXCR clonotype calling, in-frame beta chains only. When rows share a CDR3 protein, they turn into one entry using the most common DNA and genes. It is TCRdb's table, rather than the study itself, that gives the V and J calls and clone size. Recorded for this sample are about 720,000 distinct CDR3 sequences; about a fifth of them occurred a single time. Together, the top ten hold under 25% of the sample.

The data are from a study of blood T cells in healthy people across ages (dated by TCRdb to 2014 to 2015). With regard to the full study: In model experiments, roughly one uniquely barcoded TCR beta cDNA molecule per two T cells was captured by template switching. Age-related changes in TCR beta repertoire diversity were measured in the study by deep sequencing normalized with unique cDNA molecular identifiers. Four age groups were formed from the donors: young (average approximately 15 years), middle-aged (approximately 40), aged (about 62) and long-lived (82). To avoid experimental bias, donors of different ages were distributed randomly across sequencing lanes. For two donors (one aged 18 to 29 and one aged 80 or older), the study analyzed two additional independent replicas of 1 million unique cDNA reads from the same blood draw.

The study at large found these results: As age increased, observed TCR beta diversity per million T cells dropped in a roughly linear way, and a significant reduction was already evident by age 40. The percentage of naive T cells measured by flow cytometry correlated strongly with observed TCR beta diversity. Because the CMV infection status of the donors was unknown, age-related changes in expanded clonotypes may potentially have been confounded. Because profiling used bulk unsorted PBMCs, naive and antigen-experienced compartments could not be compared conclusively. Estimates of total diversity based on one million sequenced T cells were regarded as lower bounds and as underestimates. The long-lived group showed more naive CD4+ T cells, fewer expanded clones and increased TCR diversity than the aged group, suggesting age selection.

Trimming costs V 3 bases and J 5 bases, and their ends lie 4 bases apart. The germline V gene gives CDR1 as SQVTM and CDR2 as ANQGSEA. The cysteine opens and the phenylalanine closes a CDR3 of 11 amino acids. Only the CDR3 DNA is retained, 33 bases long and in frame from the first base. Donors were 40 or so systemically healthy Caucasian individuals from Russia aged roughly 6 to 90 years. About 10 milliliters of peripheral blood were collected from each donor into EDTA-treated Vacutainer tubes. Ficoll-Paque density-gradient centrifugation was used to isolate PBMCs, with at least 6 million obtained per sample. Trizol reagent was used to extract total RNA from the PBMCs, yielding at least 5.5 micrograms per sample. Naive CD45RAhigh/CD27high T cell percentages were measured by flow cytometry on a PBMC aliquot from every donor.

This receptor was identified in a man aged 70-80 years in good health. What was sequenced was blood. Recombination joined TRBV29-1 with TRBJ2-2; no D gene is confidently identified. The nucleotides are TGCAGCGTTGACGAGACCGGGGAGCTGTTTTTT. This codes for CSVDETGELFF.